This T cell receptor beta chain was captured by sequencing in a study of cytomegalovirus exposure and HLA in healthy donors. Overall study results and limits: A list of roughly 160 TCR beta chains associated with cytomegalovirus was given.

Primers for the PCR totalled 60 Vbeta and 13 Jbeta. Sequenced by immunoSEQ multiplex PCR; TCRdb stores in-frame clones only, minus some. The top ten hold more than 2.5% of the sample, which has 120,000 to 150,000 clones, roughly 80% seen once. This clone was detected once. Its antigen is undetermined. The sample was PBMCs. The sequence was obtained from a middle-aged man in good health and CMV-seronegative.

For the CDR3, the DNA is TGTGCCAGCAGCTCTCGGACTAGCGGGGGGTACGAGCAGTACTTC. This gives the protein CASSSRTSGGYEQYF. This rearrangement joins TRBV7-9 to TRBJ2-7; 14 positions agree with TRBD2. This CDR3 has 15 amino acids. V lost 4 bases, J lost 4 bases, and 3 bases stayed unmatched. Per the germline V gene, CDR1 is SEHNR and CDR2 is FQNEAQ (reference sequence).